The T cell receptor (beta chain) under discussion was sequenced for a study of cytomegalovirus exposure and HLA in healthy donors. Study-wide points: 16,951 TCR beta sequences were associated with HLA alleles at 0.05 false discovery rate in a later analysis. Under in vitro conditions, a few CMV-associated chains were confirmed as specific for CMV antigens.

With respect to this clone: No antigen is known for it. An end of the junction differs from the germline gene, which may be a read error.

The PCR made use of 60 Vbeta and 13 Jbeta primers. Some clones are missing from TCRdb's copy, which holds only in-frame ones; the method was immunoSEQ multiplex PCR. Altogether tens of thousands of clones are present, around 73% being singletons, with the ten largest covering 5.4%. In germline, CDR1 is SEHNR, CDR2 FQNEAQ (reference sequence). This CDR3 has 15 residues. This TCR was recovered from a man aged 50 to 59 in good health and CMV-seronegative. Material: PBMCs. The V and J genes are TRBV7-9 and TRBJ1-6, with TRBD1 matching over 9 bases. The CDR3 DNA sequence: TGTTCCAGCAGCTTAGGGGGGACAGGGAATTCACCCCTCCACTTT. Residues: CSSSLGGTGNSPLHF.